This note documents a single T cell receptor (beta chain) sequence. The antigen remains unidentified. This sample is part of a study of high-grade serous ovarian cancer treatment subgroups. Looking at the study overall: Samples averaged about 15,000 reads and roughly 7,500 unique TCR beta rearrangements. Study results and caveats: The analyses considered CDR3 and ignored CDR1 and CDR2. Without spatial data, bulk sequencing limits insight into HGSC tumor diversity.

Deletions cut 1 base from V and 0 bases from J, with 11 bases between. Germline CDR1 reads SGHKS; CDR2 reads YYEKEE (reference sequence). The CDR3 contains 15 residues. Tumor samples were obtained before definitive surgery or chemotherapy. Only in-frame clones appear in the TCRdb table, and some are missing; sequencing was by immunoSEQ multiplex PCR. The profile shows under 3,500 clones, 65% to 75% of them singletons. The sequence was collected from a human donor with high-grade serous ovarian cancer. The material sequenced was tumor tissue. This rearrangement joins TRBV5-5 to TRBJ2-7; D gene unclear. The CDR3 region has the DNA TGTGCCAGCAGCTTGATTGGGGTAAGCTCCTACGAGCAGTACTTC. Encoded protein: CASSLIGVSSYEQYF.